This paragraph covers one TCR beta chain sequence. Its target is not known. Only in-frame clones appear in the TCRdb table, and some are missing; sequencing was by immunoSEQ multiplex PCR. The profile covers 120,000 or so clones, with around 80% appearing a single time and roughly a quarter taken by the ten largest. These data are taken from a study of T cell responses to AZD1222 COVID-19 vaccine. Findings of the study overall: Nearly half of unique spike-specific TCRs reportedly avoided B.1.351 and B.1.1.7 mutated regions. Seropositivity was recorded at baseline in only a handful of AZD1222 recipients. Donors were chiefly white British, with a greater number of females, and clonal diversity was perhaps underestimated.

Recipients boosted at about 4 weeks or about 12 weeks are pooled. The CDR3 contains 14 residues. Germline assignment: CDR1 KGHSH and CDR2 LQKENI. V dropped 3 bases and J dropped 0 bases, with 8 bases sitting between them. This clonotype was sampled from an adult who received the AZD1222 COVID-19 vaccine. This specimen was peripheral blood, taken 28 days after the second AZD1222 dose. The V call is TRBV18, the J call TRBJ1-1; D uncertain. CDR3 loop: CASSPRRMNTEAFF. CDR3 bases: TGTGCCAGCTCACCCCGCAGGATGAACACTGAAGCTTTCTTT.